The 32 T cell receptor beta chains below come from one sample, sequenced in a study of control samples from healthy donors and cancer patients. Some clones are missing from TCRdb's copy, which holds only in-frame ones; the method was immunoSEQ multiplex PCR. The data show fewer than 300,000 clones, almost 85% seen once. The sequenced sample was PBMCs. The origin of the receptors is a woman aged 55-69 years with lung cancer.

This clone has more than one count but fewer than ten. This chain connects TRBV5-1 to TRBJ1-1, with 9 bases aligning to TRBD1. The germline CDR1 and CDR2 sequences are SGHRS and YFSETQ. Unmatched junction bases numbered 6, after V lost 0 bases and J lost 6 bases. The CDR3 has 15 residues. The DNA for the CDR3 is TGCGCCAGCAGCTTGGGGGACAGGGAGGCCGCTGAAGCTTTCTTT. It yields the protein CASSLGDREAAEAFF.

Worth noting for this clone: The junction does not match germline at one end; this may be a read error. Other DNA variants within this sample encode the same CDR3. The V call is TRBV3-1 (or the pseudogene TRBV3-2), the J call TRBJ2-7; TRBD1 matches 7 bases. Looked up from germline, CDR1 is LGHDT and CDR2 is YNNKEL (reference sequence). The CDR3 is 12 residues long. The CDR3 region has the DNA TGTGCCAGCAGCCAGGCCCAGAGGGGGCAGTACTTT. Residues: CASSQAQRGQYF.

The chain has TRBV2 and TRBJ1-4; no firm D call. Germline V gene data show CDR1 as SNHLY and CDR2 as FYNNEI. V gave up 7 bases and J gave up 6 bases, with 18 bases separating them. This CDR3 has 15 residues. This CDR3 reads CASTSDGVGYEKLFF. The CDR3 DNA follows: TGTGCCAGCACTTCGGACGGGGTTGGATATGAAAAACTGTTTTTT.

This chain joins TRBV11-3 and TRBJ2-1; 9 positions match TRBD1. The CDR3 spans 15 residues. The trim removed 3 bases at V and 3 bases at J, leaving 3 bases unmatched. Germline CDR1 reads SGHNT; CDR2 reads YENEEA. The CDR3 DNA follows: TGTGCCAGCAGCTTGGGACAGGGTAGCTACAATGAGCAGTTCTTC. This codes for CASSLGQGSYNEQFF.

This sequence joins TRBV9 and TRBJ2-3, with 11 bases fitting TRBD2. Per the germline V gene, CDR1 is SGDLS and CDR2 is YYNGEE. V shed 0 bases and J 7 bases; nucleotides not matched to a gene: 1. The CDR3 is made up of 14 amino acids. CDR3 region: CASSVGTSGHTQYF. The DNA of the CDR3 is TGTGCCAGCAGCGTAGGGACTAGCGGGCATACGCAGTATTTT.

This clone has more than one count but fewer than ten. The gene calls are TRBV5-6 and TRBJ1-5; perhaps TRBD1 as D (5 bases). The V end was cut by 1 base, the J end by 7 bases, with 12 bases between. Per the germline V gene, CDR1 is SGHDT and CDR2 is YYEEEE. This CDR3 is built from 14 residues. The CDR3 region is CASSLFRGGQPQHF. DNA of the CDR3: TGTGCCAGCAGCTTGTTTAGGGGTGGGCAGCCCCAGCATTTT.

The chain recombines TRBV7-2 with TRBJ2-2, with D uncertain. Looked up from germline, CDR1 is SGHTA and CDR2 is FQGNSA. The CDR3 totals 12 residues. Trimming stripped 4 bases from V and 7 bases from J, with 7 bases between. CDR3 coding DNA: TGTGCCAGCAGCTCCCGGTTCGGGGAGCTGTTTTTT. It codes for CASSSRFGELFF.

The genes are TRBV2 and TRBJ1-1; no definite D call. The CDR3 has 13 residues. Trimming took 4 bases from V and 3 from J, leaving 9 bases between them. Germline-derived CDR1 and CDR2 are SNHLY and FYNNEI. CDR3 bases: TGTGCCAGCAGTGGGATGCCGGACACTGAAGCTTTCTTT. This translates into CASSGMPDTEAFF.

This clone has a handful of counts. The J gene is TRBJ2-2, the V gene TRBV19, with 13 bases fitting TRBD2. CDR3 length: 15 amino acids. In germline, CDR1 is LNHDA, CDR2 SQIVND (reference sequence). V shed 3 bases and J 9 bases; nucleotides not matched to a gene: 4. The CDR3, as DNA: TGTGCCAGTAGTATTGGGACTAGCGGGATCAGGGAGCTGTTTTTT. It specifies CASSIGTSGIRELFF.

This clone was observed at least ten times. The chain couples TRBV3-1 (or the pseudogene TRBV3-2) to TRBJ2-7; D gene uncertain. V lost 0 bases and J lost 10, with 10 bases in between. Per germline, CDR1 LGHDT and CDR2 YNNKEL (reference sequence). The CDR3 totals 12 residues. CDR3 sequence (DNA): TGTGCCAGCAGCCAAGATGGAAGGGCACAGTACTTC. It encodes CASSQDGRAQYF.

V and J are TRBV10-3 and TRBJ2-2; TRBD2 agrees at 9 bases. The CDR3 consists of 20 residues. The germline V gene encodes CDR1 ENHRY and CDR2 SYGVKD. V lost 2 bases and J lost 8; bases outside the gene matches: 21. CDR3 in DNA: TGTGCCATCAGTGAGCCGCATGGAGCAGCGGGAGGCACAAACTCGGGGGAGCTGTTTTTT. Protein sequence: CAISEPHGAAGGTNSGELFF.

This chain uses TRBV7-3 with TRBJ1-3; the D gene is possibly TRBD1 (6 bases). V was cut by 4 bases and J by 0 bases, with 13 bases left in between. Germline V gene lookup returns CDR1 SGHTA and CDR2 FQGTGA. This CDR3 region has 16 residues. The CDR3 DNA follows: TGTGCCAGCAGCTCACGCGGGACACTCTCTGGAAACACCATATATTTT. Its protein product is CASSSRGTLSGNTIYF.

The chain carries TRBV19 and TRBJ2-3; D may correspond to TRBD1 or TRBD2 (5 bases each). This CDR3 is 15 amino acids long. V was pared by 4 bases and J by 2 bases, with 13 bases between. Looked up from germline, CDR1 is LNHDA and CDR2 is SQIVND (reference sequence). CDR3 coding DNA: TGTGCCAGTAGTAAGGGCTGGGGACCCACAGATACGCAGTATTTT. Translation gives CASSKGWGPTDTQYF.

This CDR3 is CASSWTGVNEQFF. CDR3 coding DNA: TGTGCCAGCAGCTGGACAGGAGTCAATGAGCAGTTCTTC. The chain carries TRBV7-2 and TRBJ2-1; 7 positions match TRBD1. Germline CDR1 is SGHTA and CDR2 is FQGNSA. The CDR3 sequence is 13 residues long. With 4 bases clipped from V and 6 bases from J, the junction kept 3 bases outside the gene matches.

CDR3 amino acids: CASSQGGLITEAFF. The CDR3 region has the DNA TGTGCCAGCAGCCAAGGAGGCCTGATCACTGAAGCTTTCTTT. The chain recombines TRBV3-1 (or the pseudogene TRBV3-2) with TRBJ1-1; D not certain. V was trimmed by 1 base and J by 4 bases, leaving 10 bases between them. Looked up from germline, CDR1 is LGHDT and CDR2 is YNNKEL (reference sequence). The CDR3 is 14 amino acids.

This CDR3 reads CASCFMNTEAFF. The CDR3, as DNA: TGTGCCAGTTGTTTTATGAACACTGAAGCTTTCTTT. V usage is TRBV2 and J usage is TRBJ1-1; no firm D call. V was shortened by 9 bases and J by 0 bases, with 8 bases between the two germline ends. This CDR3 region has 12 residues. In germline, CDR1 is SNHLY, CDR2 FYNNEI.

Note on this clone: The sample carries other DNA sequences with the same CDR3. The V and J genes are TRBV3-1 (or the pseudogene TRBV3-2) and TRBJ2-5; TRBD2 aligns across 10 bases. Per the germline V gene, CDR1 is LGHDT and CDR2 is YNNKEL (reference sequence). The CDR3 covers 15 residues. Losses at the gene ends were 0 bases for V and 5 bases for J; bases not matched to a gene: 3. The CDR3 nucleotides are TGTGCCAGCAGCCAAGATTCTAGCGGGAGTGAGACCCAGTACTTC. This encodes CASSQDSSGSETQYF.

The rearrangement joins TRBV28 to TRBJ1-5; D gene unclear. V was clipped by 6 bases and J by 0 bases, with 9 bases between them. In germline, CDR1 is MDHEN, CDR2 SYDVKM. There are 14 residues in the CDR3. The CDR3 DNA reads as TGTGCCAGCAGGGACGGTTATAGCAATCAGCCCCAGCATTTT. Translating gives CASRDGYSNQPQHF.

The chain links TRBV20-1 to TRBJ1-1; 8 bases align to TRBD1. Germline-derived CDR1 and CDR2 are DFQATT and SNEGSKA (reference sequence). This CDR3 spans 11 amino acids. The CDR3 region has the DNA TGCAGCGCAACAGGGGGCACTGAAGCTTTCTTT. It specifies CSATGGTEAFF.

This sequence joins TRBV15 and TRBJ2-7; D remains unclear. V gave up 11 bases and J gave up 2 bases, with 16 bases separating them. This CDR3 has 13 residues. The germline V gene has CDR1 LNHNV and CDR2 YYDKDF (reference sequence). CDR3 in DNA: TGTGCCTCCTCGGTACAGATAGCCTACGAGCAGTACTTC. Translated, it gives CASSVQIAYEQYF.

The chain employs TRBV7-9 and TRBJ1-6; D perhaps matches TRBD1 (5 bases). V was pared by 5 bases and J by 9 bases, with 5 bases between. This CDR3 spans 11 amino acids. Germline CDR1 SEHNR, CDR2 FQNEAQ (reference sequence). CDR3 DNA sequence: TGTGCCAGCAGCCAGGGTTCACCCCTCCACTTT. This codes for CASSQGSPLHF.

The chain employs TRBV2 and TRBJ2-1, with 9 bases aligning to TRBD2. After removal of 10 bases from V and 9 bases from J, the junction contained 10 bases not matched to a gene. Per germline, CDR1 SNHLY and CDR2 FYNNEI. This CDR3 has 13 residues. CDR3 protein: CATAGGGAREQFF. The CDR3 nucleotides are TGTGCCACCGCGGGCGGGGGGGCCCGTGAGCAGTTCTTC.

Worth noting for this clone: The identical CDR3 is also encoded by other nucleotide sequences in the sample. CDR3 nucleotides: TGTGCCAGCAGCCCATGGGGAGGGGAGGCCCGCGAGCAGTACTTC. Its translation is CASSPWGGEAREQYF. The V gene is TRBV7-9, the J gene TRBJ2-7, with 7 bases aligning to TRBD2. The CDR3 runs to 15 residues. Germline V gene lookup returns CDR1 SEHNR and CDR2 FQNEAQ (reference sequence). Germline trimming cut 5 bases from V and 6 bases from J; bases unmatched to any gene: 13.

V and J are TRBV29-1 and TRBJ2-1; 11 bases map to TRBD2. Unmatched junction bases numbered 5, after V lost 1 base and J lost 3 bases. CDR3 size: 16 residues. CDR1 SQVTM and CDR2 ANQGSEA come from the germline V gene. The CDR3 spells CSVEGGLADHYNEQFF. The CDR3 nucleotides are TGCAGCGTTGAAGGGGGACTAGCGGATCACTACAATGAGCAGTTCTTC.

This chain uses TRBV29-1 with TRBJ2-1, with D possibly being TRBD2 (5 bases). CDR3 length equals 14 residues. V lost 8 bases to trimming and J lost 0 bases, with 14 bases between them. The germline V gene encodes CDR1 SQVTM and CDR2 ANQGSEA. The CDR3 DNA is TGCAGCTCGCGGGCGGTAAGCTCCTACAATGAGCAGTTCTTC. Protein product: CSSRAVSSYNEQFF.

CDR3 protein: CASSPPGGGGKNIQYF. In nucleotides, the CDR3 is TGTGCCAGCAGCCCCCCGGGGGGCGGGGGAAAAAACATTCAGTACTTC. J is TRBJ2-4 and V is TRBV7-2, with a possible D match to TRBD2 (7 bases). V shed 5 bases and J shed 4 bases, with 18 bases lying between them. There are 16 residues in the CDR3. Germline loops: CDR1 SGHTA, CDR2 FQGNSA.

The chain combines TRBV3-1 (or the pseudogene TRBV3-2) with TRBJ2-3; 11 bases are a match to TRBD2. Germline CDR1 reads LGHDT; CDR2 reads YNNKEL (reference sequence). The CDR3 is 15 amino acids. J gave up 6 bases and V 5 bases, and 7 bases lay outside the gene matches. The CDR3 sequence is CASSWTSGSSDTQYF. The CDR3 coding sequence is TGTGCCAGCAGCTGGACTAGCGGGTCATCGGATACGCAGTATTTT.

This chain links TRBV19 with TRBJ2-3, with D perhaps matching TRBD1 or TRBD2 (5 bases each). Trimming shortened V by 4 bases and J by 1 base, and 15 bases separated the two germline ends. This CDR3 region has 16 residues. CDR1 and CDR2 (germline): LNHDA, SQIVND (reference sequence). The CDR3 DNA reads as TGTGCCAGTAGTAGTTGGGGGTTTTCCGGCACAGATACGCAGTATTTT. Translating gives CASSSWGFSGTDTQYF.

This clone has a single count. This sequence joins TRBV3-1 (or the pseudogene TRBV3-2) and TRBJ1-6; D remains unclear. Trimming pared 1 base from V and 4 bases from J, leaving 5 bases between. The length of the CDR3 is 14 residues. Germline lookup yields CDR1 LGHDT and CDR2 YNNKEL (reference sequence). The CDR3 loop is CASSQGQYNSPLHF. CDR3 in DNA: TGTGCCAGCAGCCAAGGGCAGTATAATTCACCCCTCCACTTT.

The rearrangement links TRBV19 to TRBJ1-1; D is uncertain. Germline loops: CDR1 LNHDA, CDR2 SQIVND (reference sequence). This CDR3 comprises 16 residues. V lost 7 bases, J lost 3 bases, and 21 bases lay in between. In DNA, the CDR3 is TGTGCCAGTATTCGTTTCCCTGAGGCGGCGGACACTGAAGCTTTCTTT. Amino acid sequence: CASIRFPEAADTEAFF.

V usage is TRBV5-1 and J usage is TRBJ2-1; 9 bases line up with TRBD1. This CDR3 region has 18 residues. Per the germline V gene, CDR1 is SGHRS and CDR2 is YFSETQ. Trimming removed 4 bases from V and 0 bases from J; junction bases left unmatched: 11. As DNA, the CDR3 is TGCGCCAGCAGCAGAACACGGACAGGGGCCAACTCCTACAATGAGCAGTTCTTC. It translates to CASSRTRTGANSYNEQFF.

The V and J genes are TRBV11-3 and TRBJ2-2; 7 bases agree with TRBD1. Germline trimming cut 4 bases from V and 4 bases from J; bases unmatched to any gene: 9. The germline V gene has CDR1 SGHNT and CDR2 YENEEA. This CDR3 is 16 amino acids long. This chain's CDR3 is CASSSNSAGGTGELFF. The CDR3 DNA is TGTGCCAGCAGCTCCAATTCGGCAGGGGGCACCGGGGAGCTGTTTTTT.